This T cell receptor beta chain derives from a study of glioma-infiltrating T cells (dated by TCRdb to between 2015 and 2016). About the investigation overall: TCR alpha- and beta-chain repertoires were sequenced from glioma tissue, non-neoplastic brain tissue and matched peripheral blood mononuclear cells. To measure divergence between tissue and blood T-cell populations, each tissue-infiltrating repertoire was compared with the peripheral blood repertoire of the same patient. The paired cohort was made up of three low-grade glioma patients, several primary glioblastoma patients and three non-glioma patients who contributed non-neoplastic brain tissue. The investigation overall reported the following: Tissue and blood shared very few CDR3 sequences, a result attributed to high CDR3 diversity and limited sampling. In non-neoplastic patients, VJ-independent divergence between tissue and blood fell below expectation, whereas in all gliomas, and especially in low-grade gliomas, the divergence rose above expectation. Small numbers underpinned the group comparisons: roughly 8 glioblastoma patients, three low-grade glioma patients and three non-neoplastic patients.

The iRepertoire nested amplicon-rescue multiplex PCR (arm-PCR) platform was used to amplify TCR alpha and beta CDR3 regions from RNA. For one-step reverse transcription and amplification, about 100-450 ng of tissue mRNA or PBMC total RNA was used as input. Following bead purification, Illumina adapters were added by a secondary multiplex PCR, and libraries between 200 and 400 bp were gel-purified. Libraries carried internal 6-nucleotide barcodes used for demultiplexing. Sequencing of the libraries was done on an Illumina MiSeq using 2x220 or 2x250 nucleotide paired-end reads. Concerning the study's data processing: Paired reads were merged using FLASH 1.2.11 and were aligned to the GRCh37 human genome using BWA-MEM, after which TRA and TRB reads were extracted. V and J assignment used an IMGT-derived reference of cassette sequences and CDR3 motifs that included pseudogenes. Reads were translated in three frames, and productive CDR3s were defined as those with a C...FGXG motif and no stop codons. Unique combinations of V-J cassette pair and CDR3 amino acid sequence were defined as clonotypes. Filtering of reads was based on Hamming distance, with the threshold set by the sequence error rate of each sample in mapped regions. The public reads were quality trimmed at Q25 with fastp and then assembled into clones with MiXCR by TCRdb, keeping productive beta chains. Rows with a matching CDR3 protein are joined into one entry that keeps the most common DNA and genes. TCRdb assigned the V and J calls; the authors' analysis was not used. The sample table lists around 97,000 distinct CDR3 sequences, roughly 30% of them with a count of one. The top ten clonotypes cover roughly 46% of the sample.

The germline V gene provides CDR1 SGHAT and CDR2 FQNNGV. The CDR3 runs 15 residues from the cysteine to the phenylalanine. CDR3 DNA only is kept here, 45 bases in frame from base 1. V loses 0 bases, J loses 2 bases, and the germline ends lie 9 bases apart. Of note for this clonotype: Its antigen has not been determined. It has no much larger one-base neighbor in the sample; base qualities were not kept.

The chain couples TRBV11-2 to TRBJ2-3, with the D gene not confidently named. Sequencing input: glioma tissue, nonneoplastic brain tissue, or PBMCs (not recorded which). The TCR sequence derives from a human donor with low-grade glioma or glioblastoma, undergoing nonglioma brain surgery, or in good health (not recorded which). The base sequence is TGTGCCAGCAGCTTAGATCGGCTAGACACAGATACGCAGTATTTT. Its protein product is CASSLDRLDTDTQYF.